This T cell receptor (beta chain) comes out of a study of blood T cell repertoires in COVID-19. Those enrolled in Seattle joined during active infection and were followed longitudinally afterward. The V and J ends lost 2 bases and 1 base respectively, with 18 bases between them. The CDR3 covers 18 residues. Germline V gene lookup returns CDR1 SGHAT and CDR2 FQNNGV. Original handling: For nucleated cells, counts were estimated from reference gene primer amplification. The assay was immunoSEQ multiplex PCR, and TCRdb's table has in-frame clones only and misses some. For V, J and clone size, that table is used; D and trimming come from the DNA. Of around 260,000 clones listed, approximately 85% are singletons.

Sequenced: peripheral blood. V is TRBV11-2 and J is TRBJ2-1; weak D call: TRBD1 (6 bases). This clonotype was obtained from a human donor with COVID-19, enrolled during active disease. The donor label of this sample is uncertain. The CDR3 here is CASSLNYQQGGSYNEQFF. CDR3 sequence (DNA): TGTGCCAGCAGCTTAAACTATCAACAGGGTGGGTCCTACAATGAGCAGTTCTTC.